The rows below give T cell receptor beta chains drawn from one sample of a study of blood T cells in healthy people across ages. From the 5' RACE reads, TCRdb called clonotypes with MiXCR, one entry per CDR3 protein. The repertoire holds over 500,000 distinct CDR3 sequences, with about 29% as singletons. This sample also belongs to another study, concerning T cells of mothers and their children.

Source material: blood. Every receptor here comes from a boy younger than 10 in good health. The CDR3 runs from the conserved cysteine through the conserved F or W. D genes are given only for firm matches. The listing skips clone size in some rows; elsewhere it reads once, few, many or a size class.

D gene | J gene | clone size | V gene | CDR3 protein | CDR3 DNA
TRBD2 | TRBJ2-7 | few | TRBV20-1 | CSARKREGIYEQYF | TGCAGTGCTAGGAAACGGGAGGGAATCTACGAGCAGTACTTC
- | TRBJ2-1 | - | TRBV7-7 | CASSPRSGGNEQFF | TGTGCCAGCAGCCCCCGGAGCGGCGGCAATGAGCAGTTCTTC
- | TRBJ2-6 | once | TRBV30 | CAWGRDRGANVLTF | TGTGCCTGGGGTAGGGATCGAGGGGCCAACGTCCTGACTTTC
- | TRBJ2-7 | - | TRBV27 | CASRESTSLWNEQYF | TGTGCCAGCAGAGAATCGACTAGTCTCTGGAACGAGCAGTACTTC
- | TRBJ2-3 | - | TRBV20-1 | CSAARDTSTDTQYF | TGCAGTGCTGCCCGGGACACTAGCACAGATACGCAGTATTTT
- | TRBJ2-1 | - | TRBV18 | CASSRLSSLRGNEQFF | TGTGCCAGCTCAAGGCTATCCTCTCTTAGGGGCAATGAGCAGTTCTTC
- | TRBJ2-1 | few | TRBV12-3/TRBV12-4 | CASSLAADGNSARNEQFF | TGTGCCAGCAGTTTAGCGGCGGATGGGAATAGCGCCCGGAATGAGCAGTTCTTC
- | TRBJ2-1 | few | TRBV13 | CASSDSGVIYNEQFF | TGTGCCAGCAGCGACAGTGGGGTTATTTACAATGAGCAGTTCTTC
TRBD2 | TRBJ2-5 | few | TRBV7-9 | CASSAPDGGRKETQYF | TGTGCCAGCAGCGCTCCCGACGGCGGGAGAAAGGAGACCCAGTACTTC
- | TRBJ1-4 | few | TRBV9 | CASSVEGQSNEKLFF | TGTGCCAGCAGCGTAGAAGGACAGTCCAATGAAAAACTGTTTTTT
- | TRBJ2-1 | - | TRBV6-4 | CASSDSRTIDNEQFF | TGTGCCAGCAGTGACTCTAGGACCATAGACAATGAGCAGTTCTTC
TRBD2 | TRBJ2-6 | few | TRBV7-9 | CASSFLAGVFSGANVLTF | TGTGCCAGCAGCTTTCTAGCGGGGGTGTTCTCTGGGGCCAACGTCCTGACTTTC
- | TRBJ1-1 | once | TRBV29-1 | CSVLGESGEAFF | TGCAGCGTCTTGGGTGAATCTGGTGAAGCTTTCTTT
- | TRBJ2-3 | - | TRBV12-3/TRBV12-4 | CASSSDHEKYF | TGTGCCAGCAGTTCGGACCATGAGAAGTATTTT
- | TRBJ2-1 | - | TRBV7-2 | CASSTRTSRNEQFF | TGTGCCAGCAGCACCCGAACTAGTCGGAATGAGCAGTTCTTC
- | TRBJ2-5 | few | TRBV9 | CASSVRPQETQYF | TGTGCCAGCAGCGTGCGGCCCCAAGAGACCCAGTACTTC
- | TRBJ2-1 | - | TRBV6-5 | CASSSDGSSYNEQFF | TGTGCCAGCAGCTCGGACGGGAGCTCCTACAATGAGCAGTTCTTC
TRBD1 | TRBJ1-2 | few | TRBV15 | CATSIGRGLNYGYTF | TGTGCCACCAGCATAGGAAGGGGGCTCAACTATGGCTACACCTTC
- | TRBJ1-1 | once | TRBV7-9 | CASGKAFF | TGTGCCAGCGGCAAAGCTTTCTTT
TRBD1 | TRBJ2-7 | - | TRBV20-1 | CSAWDRVHSYEQYF | TGCAGTGCATGGGACAGGGTACACTCCTACGAGCAGTACTTC
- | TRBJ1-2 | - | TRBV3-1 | CASSRGAVYGYTF | TGTGCCAGCAGCCGAGGAGCGGTCTATGGCTACACCTTC
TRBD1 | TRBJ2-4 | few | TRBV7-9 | CASSFEDRQNIQYF | TGTGCCAGCAGCTTCGAGGACAGGCAAAACATTCAGTACTTC
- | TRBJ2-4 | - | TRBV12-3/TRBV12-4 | CASSQTVAKNIQYF | TGTGCCAGCAGCCAGACAGTGGCCAAAAACATTCAGTACTTC
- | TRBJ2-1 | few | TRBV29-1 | CSVATGRDYNEQFF | TGCAGCGTTGCGACTGGACGCGATTACAATGAGCAGTTCTTC
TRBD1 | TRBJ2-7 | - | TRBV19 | CASGTASSYEQYF | TGTGCCAGTGGGACAGCAAGCTCCTACGAGCAGTACTTC
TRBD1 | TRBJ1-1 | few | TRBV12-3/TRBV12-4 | CASSFDRGRTEAFF | TGTGCCAGCAGTTTCGACAGGGGACGCACTGAAGCTTTCTTT
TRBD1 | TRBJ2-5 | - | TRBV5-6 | CASSYRDRGIQETQYF | TGTGCCAGCAGCTACCGGGACAGGGGGATCCAAGAGACCCAGTACTTC
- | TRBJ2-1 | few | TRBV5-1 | CASSSVGGRPNNEQFF | TGCGCCAGCAGTTCCGTGGGAGGCCGGCCAAACAATGAGCAGTTCTTC
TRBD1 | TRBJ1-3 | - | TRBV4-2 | CASSQPGGAGNTIYF | TGTGCCAGCAGCCAGCCAGGGGGTGCCGGAAACACCATATATTTT
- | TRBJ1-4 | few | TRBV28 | CASSFGGKKLFF | TGTGCCAGCAGTTTCGGGGGTAAAAAACTGTTTTTT
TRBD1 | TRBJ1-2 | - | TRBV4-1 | CASSQVFRDSNYGYTF | TGCGCCAGCAGCCAAGTCTTCCGGGACAGTAACTATGGCTACACCTTC
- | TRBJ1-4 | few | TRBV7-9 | CASSLDPFPANEKLFF | TGTGCCAGCAGCTTAGACCCATTTCCAGCTAATGAAAAACTGTTTTTT
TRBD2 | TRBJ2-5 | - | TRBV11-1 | CASSLELAQETQYF | TGTGCCAGCAGCTTAGAACTAGCGCAAGAGACCCAGTACTTC
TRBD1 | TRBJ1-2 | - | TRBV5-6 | CASSLRTGENYGYTF | TGTGCCAGCAGCTTGAGGACAGGAGAGAACTATGGCTACACCTTC